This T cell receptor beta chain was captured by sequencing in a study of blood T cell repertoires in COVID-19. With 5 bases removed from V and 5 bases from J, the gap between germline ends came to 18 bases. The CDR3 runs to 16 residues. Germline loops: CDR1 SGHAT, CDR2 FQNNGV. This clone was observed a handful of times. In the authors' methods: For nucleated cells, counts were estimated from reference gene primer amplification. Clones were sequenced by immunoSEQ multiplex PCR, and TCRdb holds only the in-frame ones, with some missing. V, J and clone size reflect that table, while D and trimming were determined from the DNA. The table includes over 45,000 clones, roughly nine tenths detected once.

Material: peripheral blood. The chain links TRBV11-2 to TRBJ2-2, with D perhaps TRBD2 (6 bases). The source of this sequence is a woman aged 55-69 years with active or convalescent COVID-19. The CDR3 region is CASSPPLGGLTGELFF. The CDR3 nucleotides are TGTGCCAGCAGCCCGCCATTGGGGGGATTAACCGGGGAGCTGTTTTTT.